This T cell receptor beta chain emerged from a study of blood T cell repertoires in COVID-19. Study overall: The study drew acute and convalescent COVID-19 samples from the United States, Italy and Spain. T cells, B-cell-depleted T cells, or PBMCs provided the cDNA or gDNA that served as material.

Trimming removed 1 base at V and 1 base at J, with 10 bases between. The CDR3 covers 15 residues. CDR1 is SEHNR, CDR2 FQNEAQ, per germline (reference sequence). As originally analysed: Estimation of nucleated cell counts was performed using reference gene primer amplification. TCRdb keeps only in-frame clones here, not all; method: immunoSEQ multiplex PCR. That table supplies the V and J calls and clone size; D and trimming were determined from the DNA. The table lists 110,000 to 150,000 clones, roughly 84% of them singletons. The material sequenced was peripheral blood. This chain links TRBV7-9 with TRBJ1-1, with D uncertain. This sequence originates from an older woman with acute or convalescent COVID-19. The CDR3 loop reads CASSLVGRENTEAFF. For the CDR3, the DNA is TGTGCCAGCAGCTTAGTTGGTCGGGAGAACACTGAAGCTTTCTTT.